The following is a T cell receptor beta chain sequence with its context. Its antigen is still unknown. Clones were sequenced by immunoSEQ multiplex PCR, and TCRdb holds only the in-frame ones, with some missing. The table has about 2 million clones, about 95% seen once. CDR3 length: 15 amino acids. The V end lost 0 bases, the J end lost 8 bases, and 13 bases lay between the germline ends. In germline, CDR1 is SGHAT, CDR2 FQNNGV. Cells designated naive CD8 were CD45RO-negative and were positively selected for CCR7, with terminally differentiated effector memory CD45RA+ cells excluded. Every donor, a Caucasian adult, lived in Nashville, Tennessee. This record belongs to a study of shared clonotypes between healthy human individuals. Turning to the study itself: CD4 naive cells filled three plates per donor, CD4 memory three, CD8 naive two and CD8 memory one.

Study-wide points: Rarefaction showed sorted-subset sequencing was incomplete despite large depth. Sampling included only blood; tissue repertoires likely differ.

The specimen sequenced was naive CD8+ T cells sorted from blood. V gene TRBV11-2 combines with J gene TRBJ1-4; D unresolved. The origin of this receptor is a man aged 18 to 30 in good health. CDR3 DNA: TGTGCCAGCAGCTTAGACGAGGGTTTAGGGGAAAAACTGTTTTTT. The encoded protein is CASSLDEGLGEKLFF.